These T cell receptor beta chains were read from a single sample in a study of OX40 agonist ivuxolimab in advanced cancers. Clones were read by immunoSEQ multiplex PCR, and TCRdb kept only the in-frame ones, dropping some. Among 74,000 or so clones listed, less than 95% were seen once. Sequencing used CD4+ or CD8+ T cells sorted from blood, obtained in a trial of the OX40 agonist ivuxolimab. The receptors stem from an adult with an advanced solid tumor such as melanoma, head and neck, liver or kidney cancer. Both conserved end residues are trimmed from each CDR3. Rows give clone size only sometimes, using once, few, many, or a class for an expanded clone.

TRBV9	TRBJ1-3	.	ASSVGGDGNTIY
TRBV2	TRBJ2-7	.	ASHRETYEQY
TRBV6-5	TRBJ2-7	.	ASSPYPYEQY
TRBV9	TRBJ2-5	.	ASSDRGGAETQY
TRBV5-6	TRBJ1-1	few	ASSYRGAEAF
TRBV28	TRBJ2-2	.	ASQVRPGELF
TRBV7-9	TRBJ1-4	.	ASQQGASEKLF
TRBV6-6	TRBJ1-3	.	ASRHPAAGNTIY
TRBV19	TRBJ2-7	.	ASTLAGGDEQY
TRBV16	TRBJ1-2	.	ASSQVDSGYT
TRBV29-1	TRBJ2-2	few	SVVGGGKVTGELF
TRBV2	TRBJ1-4	.	ASTSEAGQKKLF
TRBV19	TRBJ1-2	.	ASTRDRSNYGYT
TRBV28	TRBJ2-5	.	ASSPTSVETQY
TRBV4-1	.	.	ASSQEEVRYSHEQY
TRBV6-6	TRBJ2-7	.	ASRSPGPGPEQY
TRBV5-1	TRBJ2-1	.	ASSSNGDTNEQF
TRBV6-5	TRBJ1-2	.	ASSYTGDGYT
TRBV5-8	TRBJ1-2	.	ASSFTGPNYGYT
TRBV6-5	TRBJ2-7	.	ASSTLSEQY
TRBV7-2	TRBJ1-2	.	ASSSRTGGDYGYT
TRBV7-2	TRBJ2-5	.	ASSFQSGWETQY
TRBV2	TRBJ2-3	.	ASTQEVRSGDTQY
TRBV7-7	TRBJ2-5	.	ASSLGSGGSRQETQY
TRBV9	TRBJ2-2	.	ASSARPGQGGVAGRTGELF
TRBV6-5	TRBJ1-5	.	ASSSHQGGQPQH
TRBV6-1	TRBJ2-7	once	ASTSRQAYEQY
TRBV7-3	TRBJ2-3	.	ASSSTSGGAWADTQY
TRBV2	TRBJ2-1	once	ASSGMGEQF
TRBV11-3	TRBJ2-7	.	ASKHQSPEQY
TRBV7-9	TRBJ1-2	.	ASTLGRTYGYT
TRBV11-3	TRBJ2-2	.	ASSLGAGATGELF
TRBV28	TRBJ1-1	few	ASSSGNPVAEAF
TRBV7-2	TRBJ1-1	.	ASSPSQGSAF
TRBV18	TRBJ2-7	.	ASSPRPREVLYEQY
TRBV7-8	TRBJ1-3	.	ASSLGALGSGNTIY
TRBV10-3	TRBJ2-7	.	AISEAGLAGVEQY
TRBV4-3	TRBJ2-3	.	ASSQANTRAGPDTQY
TRBV5-1	TRBJ2-3	once	ASSSPRRLAGEDTQY
TRBV7-8	TRBJ2-2	.	ASSLGTFLNTGELF
TRBV7-6	TRBJ2-1	.	ASSSPSYNEQF